A single sample gave rise to the 7 T cell receptor beta chains below, sequenced in a study of blood T cells in healthy people across ages. PCR was performed a second time for about 6 to 12 cycles using a sample-barcoded 5' primer and a J-beta primer mix. MiXCR was run by TCRdb on the 5' RACE reads, yielding one entry per CDR3 protein. The sample contains roughly 1.5 million distinct CDR3 sequences, 42% of which appear only once. The sequenced material came from blood. The source of these receptors is a woman aged 18-29 years in good health.

The chain combines TRBV4-1 with TRBJ1-6; TRBD1 aligns across 8 bases. The V gene's germline CDR1 is MGHRA and CDR2 YSYEKL. CDR3 length: 14 residues. The V segment lost 7 bases and the J segment 7 bases; nucleotides outside the gene matches: 6. The CDR3 nucleotides are TGCGCCAGCACCCCCGACAGGGGAAATTCACCCCTCCACTTT. Its translation is CASTPDRGNSPLHF.

This clonotype was seen many times. This rearrangement joins TRBV4-3 to TRBJ1-2; possible D gene TRBD1, 5 bases. CDR3 length: 12 amino acids. Germline assignment: CDR1 LGHNA and CDR2 YSLEER. V lost 0 bases and J 8 bases, leaving 7 bases between the germline ends. The CDR3 sequence is CASSQDRTGYTF. The CDR3 region has the DNA TGCGCCAGCAGCCAAGATCGGACAGGCTACACCTTC.

This clonotype was recorded a few times. This sequence joins TRBV4-3 and TRBJ2-1; 9 nucleotides line up with TRBD2. The assigned J gene may be wrong: the sequence end matches TRBJ2-7 better. The germline CDR1 and CDR2 sequences are LGHNA and YSLEER. The CDR3 sequence is 16 residues long. In nucleotides, the CDR3 is TGCGCCAGCAGCCAAGAGGCTAGCGGGGCCTACAATGAGCAGTACTTC. This translates into CASSQEASGAYNEQYF.

The rearrangement uses TRBV25-1 and TRBJ2-4; D ambiguous. Germline CDR1 is MGHDK and CDR2 is SYGVNS. Trimming cost V 2 bases and J 0 bases, with 11 bases left between them. The CDR3 length is 16 residues. The CDR3 nucleotides read TGTGCCAGCAGTGAAAGTGGTTGGGAAGCCAAAAACATTCAGTACTTC. Residues: CASSESGWEAKNIQYF.

This clonotype was seen repeatedly, ten times or more. CDR3 nucleotides: TGTGCCAGCAGCGCACAGGGCGTAGGCTATGGCTACACCTTC. Encoded protein: CASSAQGVGYGYTF. V gene TRBV7-2 combines with J gene TRBJ1-2; possibly TRBD1 for D (6 bases). Germline V gene data show CDR1 as SGHTA and CDR2 as FQGNSA. The V end lost 5 bases, the J end lost 4 bases, and 14 bases lay between the germline ends. The CDR3 consists of 14 residues.

The rearrangement links TRBV6-6 to TRBJ1-1, with 10 bases that match TRBD1. Germline V gene lookup returns CDR1 MNHNY and CDR2 SVGAGI (reference sequence). The V gene end was trimmed by 6 bases and the J gene end by 3 bases; junction bases not matched to a gene: 4. This CDR3 spans 14 amino acids. CDR3 nucleotide sequence: TGTGCCAGCAGCGACAGGGGGCGATACACTGAAGCTTTCTTT. Amino acid sequence: CASSDRGRYTEAFF.

The table lists this clonotype with many counts. V gene TRBV7-9 combines with J gene TRBJ1-5; 7 nucleotides line up with TRBD1. This CDR3 is 14 amino acids long. Unmatched junction bases numbered 6, after V lost 6 bases and J lost 4 bases. Germline V gene sequence: CDR1 SEHNR, CDR2 FQNEAQ (reference sequence). CDR3 DNA: TGTGCCAGCAGTCTCGACAGGGCAAATCAGCCCCAGCATTTT. It encodes CASSLDRANQPQHF.